These 27 T cell receptor beta chains originate from one sample sequenced in a study of blood T cells in healthy people across ages. The second PCR ran about 6 to 11 cycles with a sample-barcoded 5' primer and J-beta primers. MiXCR was run by TCRdb on the 5' RACE reads, yielding one entry per CDR3 protein. This sample has hundreds of thousands of distinct CDR3 sequences; about 52% occur once, and the top ten carry 30% to 40%. The sample consisted of blood. The origin of the receptors is an older woman in good health.

V is TRBV18 and J is TRBJ1-5; D may be TRBD1 (6 bases). This CDR3 spans 17 amino acids. V lost 2 bases and J lost 2, with 16 bases in between. Looked up from germline, CDR1 is KGHSH and CDR2 is LQKENI. CDR3 amino acids: CASSPFQGSRGNQPQHF. CDR3 DNA sequence: TGTGCCAGCTCACCATTTCAGGGGTCGCGGGGCAATCAGCCCCAGCATTTT. The entire variable domain, with the rest obtained from reference TRBV18 and TRBJ1-5, is as follows: NAGVMQNPRHLVRRRGQEARLRCSPMKGHSHVYWYRQLPEEGLKFMVYLQKENIIDESGMPKERFSAEFPKEGPSILRIQQVVRGDSAAYFCASSPFQGSRGNQPQHFGDGTRLSIL.

This clonotype occurred many times. The rearrangement joins TRBV5-6 to TRBJ1-2; no definite D call. V was clipped by 0 bases and J by 4 bases, with 10 bases between them. The V gene's germline CDR1 is SGHDT and CDR2 YYEEEE. This CDR3 comprises 14 residues. Written as DNA, the CDR3 is TGTGCCAGCAGCTTGGCGGTCCGGACCTATGGCTACACCTTC. This codes for CASSLAVRTYGYTF.

This clonotype was picked up a small number of times. The CDR3 DNA is TGTGCCAGCAGCTTACGACAGGAATCCTATGGCTACACCTTC. Protein: CASSLRQESYGYTF. This chain joins TRBV7-2 and TRBJ1-2, with a tentative D call TRBD1 (6 bases). The CDR3 is 14 residues long. Trimming pared 2 bases from V and 4 bases from J, leaving 11 bases between. Germline V gene lookup returns CDR1 SGHTA and CDR2 FQGNSA.

The chain is built from TRBV11-2 and TRBJ2-1, with 12 bases that match TRBD2. CDR1 is SGHAT and CDR2 is FQNNGV in the germline V gene. The CDR3 sequence is 17 residues long. V lost 4 bases and J lost 8; bases outside the gene matches: 12. The CDR3 protein is CASSYGGGLAGTYEQFF. The CDR3, as DNA: TGTGCCAGCAGCTATGGGGGAGGACTAGCGGGAACCTATGAGCAGTTCTTC.

As to this clonotype: Just one base apart from a much larger clone, this may be a read error. The chain recombines TRBV2 with TRBJ2-1, with 11 bases identical to TRBD2. CDR1 is SNHLY, CDR2 FYNNEI, per germline. V was clipped by 5 bases and J by 8 bases; unmatched bases: 5. The CDR3 extends over 14 amino acids. The CDR3 here is CASSLAGGGDEQFF. CDR3 DNA: TGTGCCAGCAGTTTAGCGGGAGGGGGCGATGAGCAGTTCTTC.

The sample holds a few counts of this clonotype. The chain uses TRBV7-2 and TRBJ2-7; the D gene is possibly TRBD2 (5 bases). The CDR3 runs 15 residues. Germline V gene data show CDR1 as SGHTA and CDR2 as FQGNSA. V was pared by 1 base and J by 0 bases, with 10 bases between. The CDR3 DNA reads as TGTGCCAGCAGCTTAGGTAGCGCTAACTCCTACGAGCAGTACTTC. This encodes CASSLGSANSYEQYF.

This clonotype was counted a single time. The chain uses TRBV20-1 and TRBJ1-3; D uncertain. Germline loops: CDR1 DFQATT, CDR2 SNEGSKA (reference sequence). The CDR3 has 14 amino acids. The V gene lost 1 base and the J gene lost 2 bases, with 9 bases spanning the gap. CDR3: CSARVVNTGNTIYF. CDR3 nucleotide sequence: TGCAGTGCTAGAGTAGTGAATACTGGAAACACCATATATTTT.

V is TRBV4-3 and J is TRBJ2-5, with unresolved D. Germline V gene sequence: CDR1 LGHNA, CDR2 YSLEER. V lost 4 bases, J lost 4 bases, and 10 bases lay in between. The length of the CDR3 is 13 residues. The CDR3 sequence: CASSPKLGETQYF. DNA of the CDR3: TGCGCCAGCAGCCCCAAATTAGGAGAGACCCAGTACTTC.

The chain recombines TRBV7-2 with TRBJ2-1; the D is unclear. The V end lost 2 bases, the J end lost 8 bases, and 13 bases lay between the germline ends. The germline V gene encodes CDR1 SGHTA and CDR2 FQGNSA. This CDR3 is 14 amino acids long. As DNA, the CDR3 is TGTGCCAGCAGCTTAATGGCTAGGAGCGATGAGCAGTTCTTC. Its protein product is CASSLMARSDEQFF.

The chain carries TRBV2 and TRBJ2-5; 9 bases are a match to TRBD2. TRBJ2-7 explains the end of the DNA better; the J call may be wrong. Germline V gene lookup returns CDR1 SNHLY and CDR2 FYNNEI. The CDR3 totals 13 residues. DNA for the CDR3: TGTGCCAGCAGTGAACCTAGCGGGACCGAGCAGTACTTC. Encoded protein: CASSEPSGTEQYF.

The table lists this clonotype with a few counts. The genes are TRBV7-2 and TRBJ1-6; no definite D call. CDR1 and CDR2 from the germline V gene are SGHTA and FQGNSA. V was shortened by 1 base and J by 4 bases, with 8 bases between the two germline ends. The length of the CDR3 is 15 residues. The CDR3 sequence is CASSLGQAYNSPLHF. CDR3 nucleotides: TGTGCCAGCAGCTTAGGGCAGGCTTATAATTCACCCCTCCACTTT.

This clonotype occurred many times. The chain's CDR3 is CSVYQETQYF. CDR3 DNA: TGCAGCGTCTATCAAGAGACCCAGTACTTC. The gene calls are TRBV29-1 and TRBJ2-5; D is ambiguous. Trimming took 6 bases from V and 2 from J, leaving 4 bases between them. The CDR3 length is 10 residues. Per the germline V gene, CDR1 is SQVTM and CDR2 is ANQGSEA.

The V call is TRBV6-2 or TRBV6-3, the J call TRBJ2-5; TRBD2 matches 13 bases. Trimming at V came to 7 bases and at J to 11 bases, leaving 13 bases not matched to a gene. CDR1 and CDR2 from the germline V gene are MNHEY and SVGEGT. There are 15 residues in the CDR3. CDR3 sequence reads: CASTDGTSGDNEQYF. The CDR3 DNA reads TGTGCCAGCACCGATGGGACTAGCGGGGATAATGAGCAGTACTTC.

A few counts support this clonotype. The rearrangement joins TRBV28 to TRBJ2-7; D possibly matches TRBD1 or TRBD2 (5 bases each). Germline CDR1 MDHEN, CDR2 SYDVKM. V lost 8 bases and J 3 bases, leaving 20 bases between the germline ends. This CDR3 region has 15 residues. The CDR3 is CASAREWDENYEQYF. DNA of the CDR3: TGTGCCAGCGCCAGGGAGTGGGACGAAAACTACGAGCAGTACTTC.

This clonotype showed up just a few times. This chain uses TRBV12-3 or TRBV12-4 with TRBJ1-4, with D maybe TRBD1 (5 bases). The germline V and J ends were trimmed by 6 bases and 5 bases, with 16 bases remaining between them. This CDR3 spans 15 amino acids. The CDR3 sequence is CASSGGGTVNEKLFF. CDR3 bases: TGTGCCAGCAGCGGGGGTGGAACAGTGAATGAAAAACTGTTTTTT.

The chain uses TRBV20-1 and TRBJ1-6; D remains ambiguous. Deletions cut 5 bases from V and 2 bases from J, with 16 bases between. Per the germline V gene, CDR1 is DFQATT and CDR2 is SNEGSKA (reference sequence). This CDR3 comprises 16 residues. This CDR3 reads CSAQSPPYPYNSPLHF. The CDR3 DNA follows: TGCAGTGCTCAGAGCCCACCTTACCCCTATAATTCACCCCTCCACTTT.

This clonotype came up a few times. The chain carries TRBV6-1 and TRBJ2-7; 12 positions match TRBD2. Per the germline V gene, CDR1 is MNHNS and CDR2 is SASEGT. The V segment lost 4 bases and the J segment 5 bases; nucleotides outside the gene matches: 0. This CDR3 region has 13 residues. The CDR3: CASSGTSGNEQYF. The CDR3 DNA reads as TGTGCCAGCAGTGGGACTAGCGGGAACGAGCAGTACTTC.

This clonotype was counted a few times. The chain joins TRBV20-1 to TRBJ2-6; perhaps TRBD2 as D (6 bases). The CDR3 covers 16 residues. Deletions cut 4 bases from V and 0 bases from J, with 13 bases between. CDR1 is DFQATT, CDR2 SNEGSKA, per germline (reference sequence). In DNA form, the CDR3 reads TGCAGTGCTATTAGCGGCGAATCCTCTGGGGCCAACGTCCTGACTTTC. Translated, it gives CSAISGESSGANVLTF.

Many counts were recorded for this clonotype. CDR3 residues: CASSLAPTGAKNIQYF. The CDR3 region has the DNA TGTGCCAGCAGCTTAGCGCCCACAGGAGCCAAAAACATTCAGTACTTC. This sequence joins TRBV11-2 and TRBJ2-4; weak D call: TRBD1 (5 bases). V lost 1 base to trimming and J lost 0 bases, with 10 bases between them. Germline V gene data show CDR1 as SGHAT and CDR2 as FQNNGV. This CDR3 spans 16 amino acids.

In this sample, this clonotype turned up a few times. The rearrangement uses TRBV28 and TRBJ2-5; D not resolved. Germline CDR1 and CDR2: MDHEN and SYDVKM. Trimming pared 7 bases from V and 4 bases from J, leaving 10 bases between. The CDR3 runs to 12 residues. The CDR3 sequence: CASMGRGETQYF. The CDR3 bases are TGTGCCAGCATGGGCCGCGGAGAGACCCAGTACTTC.

This sequence joins TRBV7-2 and TRBJ2-3, with 8 bases lining up with TRBD1. Germline assignment: CDR1 SGHTA and CDR2 FQGNSA. The CDR3 consists of 15 residues. J gave up 5 bases and V 4 bases, and 8 bases lay outside the gene matches. CDR3 region: CASSYYRGAKDTQYF. CDR3 bases: TGTGCCAGCAGCTACTACAGGGGGGCGAAAGATACGCAGTATTTT.

The V call is TRBV7-9, the J call TRBJ2-1; 11 nucleotides agree with TRBD2. Trimming at V came to 6 bases and at J to 6 bases, leaving 7 bases not matched to a gene. This CDR3 has 15 amino acids. Germline-derived CDR1 and CDR2 are SEHNR and FQNEAQ (reference sequence). The CDR3: CASSFTSGGFNEQFF. CDR3 in DNA: TGTGCCAGCAGTTTTACTAGCGGGGGCTTCAATGAGCAGTTCTTC.

In this sample, this clonotype turned up many times. The J gene is TRBJ2-1, the V gene TRBV6-2 or TRBV6-3; D gene uncertain. Trimming cost V 2 bases and J 8 bases, with 7 bases left between them. The CDR3 spans 12 residues. Looked up from germline, CDR1 is MNHEY and CDR2 is SVGEGT. The DNA for the CDR3 is TGTGCCAGCAGTTACCGGGTCCATGAGCAGTTCTTC. Encoded protein: CASSYRVHEQFF.

Ten or more counts support this clonotype. CDR3 protein: CSVQVGTGFQPQHF. The CDR3 DNA reads as TGCAGCGTTCAGGTCGGGACAGGGTTTCAGCCCCAGCATTTT. The chain couples TRBV29-1 to TRBJ1-5, with TRBD1 matching 9 bases. The CDR3 is 14 residues long. V shed 5 bases and J 6 bases; nucleotides not matched to a gene: 8. CDR1 is SQVTM and CDR2 is ANQGSEA in the germline V gene.

To note about this clonotype: At one boundary the junction diverges from the germline segment, which might be a read error. CDR3: CASSYSRAGGAYEQCF. The CDR3 nucleotides read TGTGCCAGCAGTTATTCCAGGGCAGGGGGCGCCTACGAGCAGTGCTTC. The chain recombines TRBV6-2 or TRBV6-3 with TRBJ2-7; the match to TRBD1 covers 8 bases. This CDR3 comprises 16 residues. CDR1 and CDR2 (germline): MNHEY, SVGEGT.

This clonotype was observed a few times. The chain joins TRBV4-2 to TRBJ1-4; 7 bases align to TRBD1. The junction had 9 bases not matched to a gene; V was cut back by 3 bases and J by 8 bases. Germline CDR1 reads LGHNA; CDR2 reads YNFKEQ. The length of the CDR3 is 15 residues. The CDR3 reads CASSHPGTEKEKLFF. The CDR3 nucleotides read TGTGCCAGCAGCCACCCCGGGACAGAGAAGGAAAAACTGTTTTTT.

The chain uses TRBV6-5 and TRBJ2-1; D uncertain. This CDR3 spans 15 amino acids. Trimming took off 4 bases at V and 0 bases at J, with 10 bases between the two ends. The germline V gene encodes CDR1 MNHEY and CDR2 SVGAGI. DNA for the CDR3: TGTGCCAGCAGTTCGGTATGGAGCTCCTACAATGAGCAGTTCTTC. As protein: CASSSVWSSYNEQFF.